Given below is one T cell receptor beta chain in context. Its cognate antigen is unknown. TCRdb redid the calling of the 5' RACE reads with MiXCR, one entry per CDR3 protein. The sample shows about 320,000 distinct CDR3 sequences, 14% of them seen only once. This sample was taken from a study of T-cell memory formation after mild COVID-19. Unmatched junction bases numbered 4, after V lost 5 bases and J lost 7 bases. The germline CDR1 and CDR2 sequences are LNHDA and SQIVND (reference sequence). The CDR3 is made up of 13 amino acids. The study, taken as a whole, reports: Contracting clones from day 15 to 85 had balanced CD4/CD8; later expanders favoured CD4+. CD4+ contracting clones lay mainly in CM and EM, CD8+ ones in EMRA. Certain responding clones were present in pre-infection memory, suggesting participation of cross-reactive memory.

This receptor was obtained from a man aged 18 to 29 who had mild COVID-19 (a few samples of this study predate the infection). Cell type and time point are not known. The J gene is TRBJ2-1, the V gene TRBV19; 8 bases fit TRBD2. What was sequenced was PBMCs or a T cell subset sorted from them (not recorded which). Written as DNA, the CDR3 is TGTGCCAGTAGTGTGTCGGGGGGGAATGAGCAGTTCTTC. Encoded protein: CASSVSGGNEQFF.